This TCR beta chain was profiled in a study of neurological immune-mediated disorders. The unsorted libraries were prepared from 2 million PBMCs (stored at -80 C). The CDR3 totals 15 residues. Trimming cost V 0 bases and J 7 bases, with 10 bases left between them. Germline V gene lookup returns CDR1 LGHNA and CDR2 YNFKEQ. Only a few counts were recorded for this clonotype. Using its own MiXCR run on the 5' RACE reads, TCRdb lists one record per CDR3 protein. The table records about 74,000 distinct CDR3 sequences, less than 5.5% of them present only once. The chain joins TRBV4-2 to TRBJ1-6, with D possibly TRBD1 on 5 matching bases. The receptor comes from a man aged 18 to 29 with multiple sclerosis. Sequenced input: PBMCs. CDR3 DNA: TGTGCCAGCAGCCAAGATACCCAGGGAAATTCACCCCTCCACTTT. Translated: CASSQDTQGNSPLHF.